Listed below are T cell receptor beta chains from one sample, sequenced in a study of T-cell memory formation after mild COVID-19. One entry per CDR3 protein, called by TCRdb with MiXCR from the 5' RACE reads. This table holds roughly 340,000 distinct CDR3 sequences, around 15% found once. What was sequenced was PBMCs or a T cell subset sorted from them (not recorded which). These receptors all come from a man younger than 35 who had mild COVID-19 (a few samples of this study predate the infection). Cell type and time point are not known. Each CDR3 is given with its conserved first and last residue. Fields, in order: V gene, J gene, D gene, CDR3 length, clone size, CDR3 DNA, CDR3 protein. The D gene is left open where the match is weak. Only some rows state a clone size, as once, few, many or a class for expanded clones.

TRBV4-2	TRBJ2-7	-	14	-	TGTGCCAGCAGCCAAGATGAGCGAGCTGAAGGGCAGTACTTC	CASSQDERAEGQYF
TRBV20-1	TRBJ1-5	-	12	few	TGCAGTGCAACCGCGGGCAATCAGCCCCAGCATTTT	CSATAGNQPQHF
TRBV6-5	TRBJ1-5	-	15	few	TGTGCCAGCAGCCTCGCAGGGTGGAACAATCAGCCCCAGCATTTT	CASSLAGWNNQPQHF
TRBV6-1	TRBJ2-3	-	15	few	TGTGCCAGCAGTGAAGCGCTGACAGGCACAGATACGCAGTATTTT	CASSEALTGTDTQYF
TRBV20-1	TRBJ2-5	TRBD1	15	-	TGCAGTGCTAGACCGGACAGGGGGCCTTGGGAGACCCAGTACTTC	CSARPDRGPWETQYF
TRBV5-4	TRBJ2-3	-	16	-	TGTGCCAGCAGCGCCGGGATAGACAGACTCACAGATACGCAGTATTTT	CASSAGIDRLTDTQYF
TRBV4-2	TRBJ1-2	-	15	-	TGTGCCAGCAGCCAAGAAACGACGGGAGTCTATGGCTACACCTTC	CASSQETTGVYGYTF
TRBV7-2	TRBJ2-3	-	12	few	TGTGCCAGCAGCTTAGACGGCGGTACGCAGTATTTT	CASSLDGGTQYF
TRBV7-3	TRBJ2-1	TRBD2	15	many	TGTGCCAGCAGCAAACTAGCGGGGGCTTACAATGAGCAGTTCTTC	CASSKLAGAYNEQFF
TRBV20-1	TRBJ2-2	-	13	few	TGCAGTGCTAGCCGGACAGACACCGGGGAGCTGTTTTTT	CSASRTDTGELFF
TRBV4-3	TRBJ1-1	-	16	few	TGCGCCAGCAGCCAAGATCGTAAGGGTATGAACACTGAAGCTTTCTTT	CASSQDRKGMNTEAFF
TRBV5-6	TRBJ1-1	-	13	-	TGTGCCAGCAGCTTGGATCGGGGGAGTGAAGCTTTCTTT	CASSLDRGSEAFF
TRBV6-5	TRBJ2-7	-	15	many	TGTGCCAGCAGTTACAGTGCTACAGGGAGCTACGAGCAGTACTTC	CASSYSATGSYEQYF
TRBV11-2	TRBJ2-3	TRBD2	15	few	TGTGCCAGCAACCCCGTAGCGGGGGGCACAGATACGCAGTATTTT	CASNPVAGGTDTQYF
TRBV7-3	TRBJ2-5	TRBD2	18	few	TGTGCCAGCAGCCTTTATCCCCTTGGGACTAGCGCGGGAGAGACCCAGTACTTC	CASSLYPLGTSAGETQYF
TRBV20-1	TRBJ2-7	-	14	many	TGCAGTGCTAGAGGCGGGACCGTTACCTACGAGCAGTACTTC	CSARGGTVTYEQYF
TRBV20-1	TRBJ1-5	-	15	few	TGCAGTGCTAGGTCCTCCGGGACACTCTATCAGCCCCAGCATTTT	CSARSSGTLYQPQHF
TRBV5-1	TRBJ2-2	-	13	many	TGCGCCAGCAGCTTGGCAGACACCGGGGAGCTGTTTTTT	CASSLADTGELFF
TRBV5-1	TRBJ2-2	-	17	few	TGCGCCAGCAGCTTGGTCCTGGACGGGCGGGCCACCGGGGAGCTGTTTTTT	CASSLVLDGRATGELFF
TRBV3-1	TRBJ2-5	-	13	few	TGTGCCAGCAGCCATAATGATCGGGAGACCCAGTACTTC	CASSHNDRETQYF
TRBV18	TRBJ1-6	-	13	many	TGTGCCAGCTCACCGGACAATAATTCACCCCTCCACTTT	CASSPDNNSPLHF
TRBV5-1	TRBJ2-1	TRBD2	17	few	TGCGCCAGCAGCCCGGGACTAGCGGGGGCCTACTACAATGAGCAGTTCTTC	CASSPGLAGAYYNEQFF
TRBV5-1	TRBJ1-1	-	14	many	TGCGCCAGCCTATCTGGGGCTCATGACACTGAAGCTTTCTTT	CASLSGAHDTEAFF
TRBV4-3	TRBJ2-1	TRBD1	15	many	TGCGCCAGCAGCCAAGAGGGACAGGGGTGGGATGAGCAGTTCTTC	CASSQEGQGWDEQFF
TRBV2	TRBJ2-7	-	13	few	TGTGCCAGCAGTGAAGTAACCCCTTACGAGCAGTACTTC	CASSEVTPYEQYF
TRBV5-1	TRBJ2-5	TRBD1	15	-	TGCGCCAGCAGCTTGGCCGGGACAGGGGACGAGACCCAGTACTTC	CASSLAGTGDETQYF
TRBV12-5	TRBJ2-2	-	15	many	TGTGCTAGTGGTTTGGTACTGCAGGGTACCGGGGAGCTGTTTTTT	CASGLVLQGTGELFF
TRBV6-6	TRBJ2-5	TRBD1	15	many	TGTGCCAGCAGTTGGGGACAGGGGGCCCAAGAGACCCAGTACTTC	CASSWGQGAQETQYF
TRBV7-2	TRBJ2-3	TRBD2	14	many	TGTGCCAGCACCTCGGGACCGGGGGGAGATACGCAGTATTTT	CASTSGPGGDTQYF
TRBV7-8	TRBJ2-7	TRBD1	16	-	TGTGCCAGCAGCGTAGGGACAGGGGGCGCATGGGACGAGCAGTACTTC	CASSVGTGGAWDEQYF
TRBV20-1	TRBJ2-7	-	14	few	TGCAGTGCGCCCAAAGGCGGGTTGGGATACGAGCAGTACTTC	CSAPKGGLGYEQYF
TRBV28	TRBJ1-4	-	12	-	TGTGCCAGCAGTGGTGACAAGACGAAACTGTTTTTT	CASSGDKTKLFF
TRBV20-1	TRBJ2-3	-	15	-	TGCAGTGCTAGAGATATGCAGGGAGCCCAAGATACGCAGTATTTT	CSARDMQGAQDTQYF
TRBV2	TRBJ1-2	TRBD1	12	-	TGTGCCAGCAGGAAGGGACAGTATGGCTACACCTTC	CASRKGQYGYTF
TRBV4-3	TRBJ2-7	TRBD1	16	many	TGCGCCAGCAGCCCGGAGCCCTCGGGGACAGGCTACGAGCAGTACTTC	CASSPEPSGTGYEQYF
TRBV7-3	TRBJ1-1	-	13	few	TGTGCCAGCAGGCATTCGATGAACACTGAAGCTTTCTTT	CASRHSMNTEAFF
TRBV6-2/TRBV6-3	TRBJ1-4	-	16	few	TGTGCCAGCGGATGGGACGCCCGCGGGACTAATGAAAAACTGTTTTTT	CASGWDARGTNEKLFF
TRBV6-1	TRBJ2-4	-	15	-	TGTGCCAGCAGTGACCGGACGATAGCCAAAAACATTCAGTACTTC	CASSDRTIAKNIQYF
TRBV14	TRBJ2-7	-	14	-	TGTGCCAGCAGCACCGGACAGCGCACCTACGAGCAGTACTTC	CASSTGQRTYEQYF
TRBV28	TRBJ2-1	TRBD1	14	-	TGTGCCAGCAGAAGGACAGGAGATTACAATGAGCAGTTCTTC	CASRRTGDYNEQFF
TRBV12-3/TRBV12-4	TRBJ1-5	-	16	few	TGTGCCAGCAGTCCGAGCCGGGGATATAGCAATCAGCCCCAGCATTTT	CASSPSRGYSNQPQHF
TRBV29-1	TRBJ2-1	-	16	-	TGCAGCGTAGGTAAATTCGGGGGTAGCTCCTACAATGAGCAGTTCTTC	CSVGKFGGSSYNEQFF
TRBV10-2	TRBJ2-1	TRBD1	15	-	TGCGCCAGCAAGAGACAGGGGAGCTCCTACAATGAGCAGTTCTTC	CASKRQGSSYNEQFF
TRBV6-5	TRBJ2-2	-	15	few	TGTGCCAGCAGCTCCAAGGAGGGCATCCCCGGGGAGCTGTTTTTT	CASSSKEGIPGELFF
TRBV6-1	TRBJ1-5	-	14	-	TGTGCCAGCATTACAGGGACTACCAATCAGCCCCAGCATTTT	CASITGTTNQPQHF
TRBV20-1	TRBJ1-5	TRBD1	16	-	TGCAGTGCTCACCGGCCCATTGACAGGGGGGATCAGCCCCAGCATTTT	CSAHRPIDRGDQPQHF
TRBV23-1	TRBJ1-2	-	15	few	TGCGCCAGCAGTCAAGCGGGACGGAAAAACTATGGCTACACCTTC	CASSQAGRKNYGYTF
TRBV5-1	TRBJ2-7	TRBD2	17	many	TGCGCCAGCAGCCCGCGACTAGCGGGGCCTTCCTCCTACGAGCAGTACTTC	CASSPRLAGPSSYEQYF
TRBV24-1	TRBJ2-1	-	13	-	TGTGCCACCAGTGATTCGAGGGGCAATGAGCAGTTCTTC	CATSDSRGNEQFF
TRBV12-3/TRBV12-4	TRBJ2-3	-	14	-	TGTGCCAGCAGTACAGGGAGTTATGCAGATACGCAGTATTTT	CASSTGSYADTQYF
TRBV7-3	TRBJ1-2	-	13	-	TGTGCCAGCAGCTCGGCGGGCGGTGCTGGCTACACCTTC	CASSSAGGAGYTF
TRBV4-3	TRBJ1-3	-	15	few	TGCGCCAGCAGCCAAGATGGGAGGTCAGGAAACACCATATATTTT	CASSQDGRSGNTIYF
TRBV11-2	TRBJ2-7	TRBD1	16	-	TGTGCCAGCAGCTTCTCAGACCGGGACAGACTCTACGAGCAGTACTTC	CASSFSDRDRLYEQYF
TRBV12-3/TRBV12-4	TRBJ2-3	-	13	-	TGTGCCAGCAGTTTACGTCGGGATGAGGCGCAGTATTTT	CASSLRRDEAQYF
TRBV4-1	TRBJ2-2	TRBD1	15	many	TGCGCCAGCAGCCGTGACAGGGTGAACACCGGGGAGCTGTTTTTT	CASSRDRVNTGELFF
TRBV6-6	TRBJ2-5	TRBD1	16	-	TGTGCCAGCAGTTACTCTCCCGGACAGGGACAAGAGACCCAGTACTTC	CASSYSPGQGQETQYF
TRBV5-1	TRBJ1-3	-	15	-	TGCGCCAGCAGCTTGGGAGGGGACTCTGGAAACACCATATATTTT	CASSLGGDSGNTIYF
TRBV6-4	TRBJ2-2	-	15	few	TGTGCCAGCAGTCCCTCATATGGGGGGAACGGGGAGCTGTTTTTT	CASSPSYGGNGELFF
TRBV3-1	TRBJ1-1	TRBD1	16	few	TGTGCCAGCAGCCAAGTCCCGACAGGGGGCTTGACTGAAGCTTTCTTT	CASSQVPTGGLTEAFF